Below, 26 T cell receptor beta chains from the same sample are listed, as sequenced in a study of beta chain features in type 1 diabetes. TCRB transcripts that were expressed got sequenced, as all of the isolated RNA had been reverse transcribed. TCRdb keeps only in-frame clones here, not all; method: immunoSEQ multiplex PCR. Of hundreds of thousands of clones in the sample, roughly 12% were seen once. The material sequenced was naive CD4+ T cells from blood. The receptors shown here come from a man in his late teens or twenties in good health.

J is TRBJ2-3 and V is TRBV7-8, with 7 bases matching TRBD1. Looked up from germline, CDR1 is SGHVS and CDR2 is FQNEAQ. Unmatched junction bases numbered 7, after V lost 0 bases and J lost 1 base. CDR3 length: 17 residues. The CDR3 here is CASSLAYRGLGTDTQYF. The CDR3 DNA follows: TGTGCCAGCAGCTTAGCATATAGGGGGCTTGGCACAGATACGCAGTATTTT.

The J gene is TRBJ2-3, the V gene TRBV9; D unresolved. Germline lookup yields CDR1 SGDLS and CDR2 YYNGEE. The CDR3 covers 14 residues. Trimming left V 4 bases short and J 0 bases short, with 9 bases between. CDR3 sequence (DNA): TGTGCCAGCAGCACTACTCGGAGCACAGATACGCAGTATTTT. The encoded protein is CASSTTRSTDTQYF.

The chain carries TRBV28 and TRBJ2-7; possibly TRBD2 for D (6 bases). CDR3 size: 17 residues. Germline V gene sequence: CDR1 MDHEN, CDR2 SYDVKM. V gave up 7 bases and J gave up 4 bases, with 26 bases separating them. Here the CDR3 DNA reads TGTGCCAGCAACAGGCGGGACCCATTCTGGACATCGTACGAGCAGTACTTC. This translates into CASNRRDPFWTSYEQYF.

This chain links TRBV7-3 with TRBJ2-5; 9 bases fit TRBD1. CDR3 length equals 14 residues. Germline values: CDR1 SGHTA, CDR2 FQGTGA. Trimming took 5 bases from V and 5 from J; bases not matched to a gene: 6. CDR3 loop: CASSPKDRGETQYF. The CDR3 nucleotides read TGTGCCAGCAGCCCCAAGGACAGGGGTGAGACCCAGTACTTC.

The table lists this clone with a few counts. The rearrangement links TRBV7-3 to TRBJ2-3, with 7 nucleotides matching TRBD2. The junction had 4 bases not matched to a gene; V was cut back by 7 bases and J by 0 bases. This CDR3 has 14 residues. Looked up from germline, CDR1 is SGHTA and CDR2 is FQGTGA. The CDR3 spells CASTKGGSTDTQYF. CDR3 bases: TGTGCCAGCACCAAGGGAGGGAGCACAGATACGCAGTATTTT.

In this sample, this clone turned up a few times. The rearrangement uses TRBV19 and TRBJ2-3; D gene unclear. The CDR3 has 13 residues. Germline V gene lookup returns CDR1 LNHDA and CDR2 SQIVND (reference sequence). Deletions cut 7 bases from V and 6 bases from J, with 14 bases between. CDR3 DNA: TGTGCCAGTACGGGTTTGGTATCCGATACGCAGTATTTT. Translated: CASTGLVSDTQYF.

The genes are TRBV6-6 and TRBJ2-1; D not resolved. Deletions cut 6 bases from V and 4 bases from J, with 10 bases between. The CDR3 length is 13 residues. The germline V gene has CDR1 MNHNY and CDR2 SVGAGI (reference sequence). The CDR3 reads CASSPVQYNEQFF. The CDR3, as DNA: TGTGCCAGCAGCCCAGTTCAGTACAATGAGCAGTTCTTC.

The chain has TRBV19 and TRBJ2-3; 11 bases are a match to TRBD2. Germline CDR1 is LNHDA and CDR2 is SQIVND (reference sequence). Trimming at V came to 6 bases and at J to 6 bases, leaving 11 bases not matched to a gene. The CDR3 is made up of 16 amino acids. The CDR3 here is CASSRLGTSGSDTQYF. The CDR3 bases are TGTGCCAGTAGCCGACTCGGGACTAGCGGTTCGGATACGCAGTATTTT.

There are a few counts of this clone. CDR3 coding DNA: TGCGCCAGCAGCCATCGTCTTGGACAGGCCTACGAGCAGTACTTC. Residues: CASSHRLGQAYEQYF. This chain uses TRBV4-1 with TRBJ2-7; 7 bases agree with TRBD1. This CDR3 has 15 amino acids. After removal of 3 bases from V and 2 bases from J, the junction contained 7 bases not matched to a gene. Germline V CDR1 and CDR2: MGHRA, YSYEKL.

The genes are TRBV18 and TRBJ1-5; tentative D call: TRBD1 (5 bases). In germline, CDR1 is KGHSH, CDR2 LQKENI. This CDR3 is 16 amino acids long. V was pared by 0 bases and J by 1 base, with 10 bases between. The CDR3 coding sequence is TGTGCCAGCTCACCACCGGGCCAGGGAAGCAATCAGCCCCAGCATTTT. It translates to CASSPPGQGSNQPQHF.

V is TRBV2 and J is TRBJ2-5; 7 nucleotides match TRBD1. There are 12 residues in the CDR3. Trimming cost V 9 bases and J 1 base; bases outside gene matches: 2. Germline loops: CDR1 SNHLY, CDR2 FYNNEI. DNA of the CDR3: TGTGCCAGTGGGGACAGCCAAGAGACCCAGTACTTC. Protein product: CASGDSQETQYF.

This clone was observed a handful of times. The V gene is TRBV5-1, the J gene TRBJ2-3, with 11 nucleotides matching TRBD2. V lost 4 bases and J lost 2; bases outside the gene matches: 6. The CDR3 is 16 residues long. Germline CDR1 SGHRS, CDR2 YFSETQ. The CDR3 coding sequence is TGCGCCAGCAGCACCGGGACTAGCGGCAACACAGATACGCAGTATTTT. Translating gives CASSTGTSGNTDTQYF. Full variable domain (remainder filled in from reference TRBV5-1 and TRBJ2-3): KAGVTQTPRYLIKTRGQQVTLSCSPISGHRSVSWYQQTPGQGLQFLFEYFSETQRNKGNFPGRFSGRQFSNSRSEMNVSTLELGDSALYLCASSTGTSGNTDTQYFGPGTRLTVL.

This clone was seen a handful of times. The gene calls are TRBV5-6 and TRBJ2-3; tentative D call: TRBD2 (6 bases). Germline V lookup: CDR1 SGHDT, CDR2 YYEEEE. The CDR3 is 15 amino acids. Trimming pared 7 bases from V and 4 bases from J, leaving 19 bases between. The CDR3 nucleotides read TGTGCCAGCGGCCCACGGGCCCGGAGGGCAGATACGCAGTATTTT. This gives the protein CASGPRARRADTQYF.

This clone was counted between two and nine times. This chain links TRBV19 with TRBJ1-4, with D unclear. This CDR3 region has 10 residues. Trimming took off 9 bases at V and 7 bases at J, with 6 bases between the two ends. CDR1 LNHDA and CDR2 SQIVND come from the germline V gene (reference sequence). The chain's CDR3 is CASASEKLFF. The CDR3 DNA reads TGTGCCAGCGCGAGTGAAAAACTGTTTTTT.

The chain uses TRBV5-1 and TRBJ2-2; the match to TRBD1 covers 9 bases. The J segment lost 3 bases and the V segment lost 5 bases, leaving 5 bases of the junction unmatched. This CDR3 has 15 amino acids. Germline CDR1 is SGHRS and CDR2 is YFSETQ. CDR3 amino acids: CASRLRQGDTGELFF. The CDR3 nucleotides are TGCGCCAGCAGACTCCGACAGGGGGACACCGGGGAGCTGTTTTTT.

V usage is TRBV9 and J usage is TRBJ2-3; no clear D gene. The germline V gene has CDR1 SGDLS and CDR2 YYNGEE. Trimming took 0 bases from V and 8 from J, leaving 7 bases between them. The CDR3 covers 12 residues. The DNA for the CDR3 is TGTGCCAGCAGCGTAGATGGCATTACGCAGTATTTT. Encoded protein: CASSVDGITQYF.

The gene calls are TRBV28 and TRBJ1-2; D is unresolved. Germline V gives CDR1 MDHEN, CDR2 SYDVKM. This CDR3 has 13 residues. Trimming removed 5 bases from V and 4 bases from J, with 11 bases in between. CDR3 in DNA: TGTGCCAGCAGTCCCGGTCGGGGCTATGGCTACACCTTC. It yields the protein CASSPGRGYGYTF.

A note on this clone: The same CDR3 also results from other DNA sequences found in this sample. This chain connects TRBV7-9 to TRBJ2-3; D not resolved. CDR3 size: 12 residues. Between the trimmed V and J ends, which lost 5 bases and 1 base, there was a span of 4 bases. Germline CDR1 reads SEHNR; CDR2 reads FQNEAQ (reference sequence). CDR3 sequence reads: CASSPGTDTQYF. For the CDR3, the DNA is TGTGCCAGCAGCCCCGGCACAGATACGCAGTATTTT.

The chain employs TRBV13 and TRBJ2-7; 10 bases match TRBD2. CDR3 size: 15 residues. With V trimmed by 8 bases and J by 0 bases, 7 bases remained unmatched. Germline V lookup: CDR1 PRHDT, CDR2 FYEKMQ (reference sequence). CDR3 in amino acids: CASSRTSGSSYEQYF. The CDR3 DNA follows: TGTGCCAGCTCTAGGACTAGCGGCAGCTCCTACGAGCAGTACTTC.

This clone was counted many times. The genes are TRBV29-1 and TRBJ2-5; 8 nucleotides agree with TRBD2. Germline lookup yields CDR1 SQVTM and CDR2 ANQGSEA. Trimming at V came to 4 bases and at J to 0 bases, leaving 10 bases not matched to a gene. The CDR3 sequence is 16 residues long. The CDR3 DNA reads as TGCAGCGTTGTAGCGGGAAATCCTTGGTACCAAGAGACCCAGTACTTC. This sequence encodes CSVVAGNPWYQETQYF.

This clone was counted only a few times. The rearrangement links TRBV28 to TRBJ1-4, with 10 bases lining up with TRBD1. Losses at the gene ends were 4 bases for V and 7 bases for J; bases not matched to a gene: 6. CDR1 is MDHEN, CDR2 SYDVKM, per germline. This CDR3 contains 15 residues. CDR3 coding DNA: TGTGCCAGCAGTTCCCGGACAGGGGGAAGTGAAAAACTGTTTTTT. It yields the protein CASSSRTGGSEKLFF.

In its sample, this clone was seen a few times. This rearrangement joins TRBV5-8 to TRBJ1-1; weak D call: TRBD1 (6 bases). CDR3 length: 15 residues. Trimming shortened V by 1 base and J by 1 base, and 11 bases separated the two germline ends. Germline-derived CDR1 and CDR2 are SGHTS and YDEGEE. This CDR3 is CASSLWGGRNTEAFF. The CDR3 coding sequence is TGTGCCAGCAGCTTGTGGGGGGGCAGGAACACTGAAGCTTTCTTT.

The V and J genes are TRBV28 and TRBJ1-5; D not resolved. Germline CDR1 reads MDHEN; CDR2 reads SYDVKM. Trimming stripped 3 bases from V and 9 bases from J, with 9 bases between. The CDR3 is 12 amino acids. CDR3 nucleotide sequence: TGTGCCAGCAGTTTGTCTAACCCGCCCCAGCATTTT. Translated, it gives CASSLSNPPQHF.

The chain has TRBV27 and TRBJ1-6; no firm D call. The CDR3 length is 13 residues. Germline CDR1 is MNHEY and CDR2 is SMNVEV (reference sequence). Deletions cut 8 bases from V and 5 bases from J, with 10 bases between. The CDR3: CASRRRNNSPLHF. For the CDR3, the DNA is TGTGCCAGCCGGAGGAGGAATAATTCACCCCTCCACTTT.

This clone turned up a few times. This chain connects TRBV2 to TRBJ1-6; D is possibly TRBD1 (5 bases). V was trimmed by 6 bases and J by 5 bases, leaving 11 bases between them. The CDR3 has 14 amino acids. Germline V gene data show CDR1 as SNHLY and CDR2 as FYNNEI. The CDR3 nucleotides read TGTGCCAGCAGGTCCGGGGGGAATAATTCACCCCTCCACTTT. Translating gives CASRSGGNNSPLHF.

In its sample, this clone was seen a few times. The chain combines TRBV25-1 with TRBJ2-1; TRBD1 is a possible D gene (6 bases). The germline V gene encodes CDR1 MGHDK and CDR2 SYGVNS. Trimming left V 7 bases short and J 9 bases short, with 16 bases between. The CDR3 spans 13 residues. As DNA, the CDR3 is TGTGCCAGCAACCAAGGGGGAGTAGGTGAGCAGTTCTTC. It encodes CASNQGGVGEQFF. Full variable domain (rest looked up from reference TRBV25-1 and TRBJ2-1): EADIYQTPRYLVIGTGKKITLECSQTMGHDKMYWYQQDPGMELHLIHYSYGVNSTEKGDLSSESTVSRIRTEHFPLTLESARPSHTSQYLCASNQGGVGEQFFGPGTRLTVL.